This T cell receptor beta chain was documented in a study of early T cells in non-severe SARS-CoV-2 infection. As for the study in general: Sequencing of bulk RNA from unsorted whole blood was done, without chain pairing.

Individual cDNA molecules each received unique molecular identifiers attached to them. TCRdb itself ran the 5' RACE reads through MiXCR, one entry per CDR3 protein. Counted here are about 40,000 distinct CDR3 sequences, roughly 5% occurring once; the ten biggest clones make up around 5%. The junction had 5 bases not matched to a gene; V was cut back by 8 bases and J by 4 bases. CDR3 length equals 14 residues. Per the germline V gene, CDR1 is WSHSY and CDR2 is SAAADI. Study outcomes and limitations: A preference for anti-spike CD8 responses marked VDJdb matching, which missed private and CD4 specificities.

This clonotype was detected many times. Its target is unknown. V and J are TRBV10-2 and TRBJ1-6, with 7 bases identical to TRBD1. The TCR comes from an adult who was a healthcare worker with PCR-confirmed SARS-CoV-2 infection or an uninfected control (not recorded which). The sample comprised whole blood. DNA for the CDR3: TGCGCCAGCGGCCGGGACAGTTATAATTCACCCCTCCACTTT. Protein: CASGRDSYNSPLHF.